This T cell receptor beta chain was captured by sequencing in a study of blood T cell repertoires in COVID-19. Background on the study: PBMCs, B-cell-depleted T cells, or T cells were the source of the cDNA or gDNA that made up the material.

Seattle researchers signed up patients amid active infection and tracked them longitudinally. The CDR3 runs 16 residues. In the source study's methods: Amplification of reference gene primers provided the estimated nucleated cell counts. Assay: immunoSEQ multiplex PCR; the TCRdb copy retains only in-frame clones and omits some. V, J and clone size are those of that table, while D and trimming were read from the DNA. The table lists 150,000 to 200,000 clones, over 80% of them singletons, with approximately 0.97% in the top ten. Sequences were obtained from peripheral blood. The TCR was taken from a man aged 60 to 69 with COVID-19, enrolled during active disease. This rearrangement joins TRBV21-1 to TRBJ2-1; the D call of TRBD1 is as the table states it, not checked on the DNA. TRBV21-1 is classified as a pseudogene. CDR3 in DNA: TGTGCCAGCAGCAAGGACTCAGGGGGCTCCTACAATGAGCAGTTCTTC. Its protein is CASSKDSGGSYNEQFF.